The 10 T cell receptor beta chains listed next were all sequenced from one sample in a study of cytomegalovirus exposure and HLA in healthy donors. Profiling relied on immunoSEQ multiplex PCR, and the TCRdb table lists in-frame clones only, not all of them. The top ten hold approximately 1% of the sample, which has 95,000 to 150,000 clones, roughly 87% seen once. Material: PBMCs. The receptors shown here come from a woman aged 18-30 years in good health and CMV-seronegative.

The chain employs TRBV19 and TRBJ2-2; 9 positions match TRBD1. CDR1 is LNHDA, CDR2 SQIVND, per germline (reference sequence). Trimming removed 3 bases from V and 1 base from J; junction bases left unmatched: 0. This CDR3 spans 15 amino acids. CDR3 loop: CASSMDRGNTGELFF. The CDR3 DNA follows: TGTGCCAGTAGTATGGACAGGGGGAACACCGGGGAGCTGTTTTTT.

This chain joins TRBV4-1 and TRBJ2-7; weak D call: TRBD1 (6 bases). Germline CDR1 MGHRA, CDR2 YSYEKL. The CDR3 is made up of 15 amino acids. V lost 2 bases and J lost 5, with 16 bases in between. CDR3 loop: CASSQLGHPADEQYF. The CDR3 DNA is TGCGCCAGCAGCCAACTGGGACACCCCGCTGACGAGCAGTACTTC.

V usage is TRBV18 and J usage is TRBJ2-7; the D is unclear. In germline, CDR1 is KGHSH, CDR2 LQKENI. V lost 4 bases and J 3 bases, leaving 4 bases between the germline ends. The CDR3 runs 11 residues. The CDR3 sequence is CASSRDYEQYF. The CDR3 coding sequence is TGTGCCAGCTCACGAGACTACGAGCAGTACTTC.

This clone has a single count. V usage is TRBV18 and J usage is TRBJ1-2; D is possibly TRBD1 (6 bases). V dropped 0 bases and J dropped 4 bases, with 18 bases sitting between them. The CDR3 length is 17 residues. Germline CDR1 reads KGHSH; CDR2 reads LQKENI. Here the CDR3 reads CASSPPTGYGPLYGYTF. CDR3 DNA: TGTGCCAGCTCACCACCGACAGGATATGGACCCCTCTATGGCTACACCTTC.

The rearrangement uses TRBV27 and TRBJ1-1; perhaps TRBD1 as D (6 bases). Trimming stripped 11 bases from V and 2 bases from J, with 24 bases between. This CDR3 is 16 amino acids long. Germline CDR1 and CDR2: MNHEY and SMNVEV (reference sequence). CDR3 DNA sequence: TGTGCCGCAGCCCCCGAGTGGTGGGGGCTTAACACTGAAGCTTTCTTT. This encodes CAAAPEWWGLNTEAFF.

The rearrangement uses TRBV18 and TRBJ2-2; 7 bases agree with TRBD2. Germline CDR1 is KGHSH and CDR2 is LQKENI. This CDR3 spans 16 amino acids. The J segment lost 4 bases and the V segment lost 2 bases, leaving 7 bases of the junction unmatched. The CDR3 is CASSPGGSVGTGELFF. The CDR3 nucleotides are TGTGCCAGCTCACCAGGCGGGAGCGTTGGCACCGGGGAGCTGTTTTTT.

V is TRBV28 and J is TRBJ1-2; 7 bases align to TRBD1. The CDR3 loop spans 13 amino acids. Losses at the gene ends were 2 bases for V and 7 bases for J; bases not matched to a gene: 4. In germline, CDR1 is MDHEN, CDR2 SYDVKM. The CDR3 loop is CASSLTGETGYTF. As DNA, the CDR3 is TGTGCCAGCAGTTTAACAGGGGAAACTGGCTACACCTTC.

The gene calls are TRBV5-1 and TRBJ2-2, with D possibly matching TRBD1 (5 bases). The CDR3 consists of 15 residues. V was trimmed by 0 bases and J by 2 bases, leaving 8 bases between them. Germline CDR1 is SGHRS and CDR2 is YFSETQ. The CDR3 loop reads CASSLGTSNTGELFF. CDR3 bases: TGCGCCAGCAGCTTGGGGACATCAAACACCGGGGAGCTGTTTTTT.

This chain connects TRBV5-1 to TRBJ2-3, with 8 bases lining up with TRBD1. J lost 3 bases, V lost 4 bases, and 7 bases had no gene match. The CDR3 runs to 15 residues. Per the germline V gene, CDR1 is SGHRS and CDR2 is YFSETQ. In nucleotides, the CDR3 is TGCGCCAGCAGCCAACAGGGGGGTACTACAGATACGCAGTATTTT. Protein product: CASSQQGGTTDTQYF.

The gene calls are TRBV6-5 and TRBJ1-2; the D gene is possibly TRBD1 (6 bases). Trimming stripped 4 bases from V and 8 bases from J, with 8 bases between. The length of the CDR3 is 11 residues. The germline CDR1 and CDR2 sequences are MNHEY and SVGAGI. The DNA of the CDR3 is TGTGCCAGCAGTTCGGGACAAGGCTACACCTTC. Translated: CASSSGQGYTF.